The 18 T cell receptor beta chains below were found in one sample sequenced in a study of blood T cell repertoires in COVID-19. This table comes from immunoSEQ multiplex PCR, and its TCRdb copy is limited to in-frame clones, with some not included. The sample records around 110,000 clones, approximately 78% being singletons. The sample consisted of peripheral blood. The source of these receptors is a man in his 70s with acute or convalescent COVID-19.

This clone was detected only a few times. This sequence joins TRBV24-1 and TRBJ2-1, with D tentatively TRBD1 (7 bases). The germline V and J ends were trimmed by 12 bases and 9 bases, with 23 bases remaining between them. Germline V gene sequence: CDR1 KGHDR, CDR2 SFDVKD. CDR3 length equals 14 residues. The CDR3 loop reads CAPRDREGQIEQFF. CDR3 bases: TGTGCCCCGCGGGACAGAGAAGGTCAAATTGAGCAGTTCTTC.

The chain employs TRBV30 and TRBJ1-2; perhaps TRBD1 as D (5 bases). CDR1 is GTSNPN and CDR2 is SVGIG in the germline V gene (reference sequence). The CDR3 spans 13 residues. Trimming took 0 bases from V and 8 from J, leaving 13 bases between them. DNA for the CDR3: TGTGCCTGGAGTGTAAGGCGGAGGGGCGGCTACACCTTC. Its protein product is CAWSVRRRGGYTF.

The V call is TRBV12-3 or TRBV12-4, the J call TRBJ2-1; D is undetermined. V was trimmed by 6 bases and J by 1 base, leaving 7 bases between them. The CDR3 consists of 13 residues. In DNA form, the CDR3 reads TGTGCCAGCAGGGCAGTTTCCTACAATGAGCAGTTCTTC. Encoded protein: CASRAVSYNEQFF.

The DNA of the CDR3 is TGTGCCAGTAGCACCACCTTGAGCTCCTACGAGCAGTACTTC. Its protein is CASSTTLSSYEQYF. The chain uses TRBV19 and TRBJ2-7; D not certain. V was cut by 6 bases and J by 0 bases, with 12 bases left in between. The CDR3 loop spans 14 amino acids. Germline CDR1 LNHDA, CDR2 SQIVND (reference sequence).

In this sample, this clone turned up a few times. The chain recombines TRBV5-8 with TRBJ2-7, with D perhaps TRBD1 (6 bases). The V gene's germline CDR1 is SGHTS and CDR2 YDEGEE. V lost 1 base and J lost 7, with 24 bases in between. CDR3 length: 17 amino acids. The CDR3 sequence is CASSLKMDSRSYGEQYF. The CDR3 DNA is TGTGCCAGCAGCTTGAAGATGGACAGCCGTTCGTATGGAGAGCAGTACTTC.

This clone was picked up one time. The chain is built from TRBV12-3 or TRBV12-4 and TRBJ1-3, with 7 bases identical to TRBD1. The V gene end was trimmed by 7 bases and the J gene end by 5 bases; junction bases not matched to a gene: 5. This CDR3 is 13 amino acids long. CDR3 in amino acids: CASTPGQRNTIYF. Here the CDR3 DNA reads TGTGCCAGCACCCCGGGACAGAGAAACACCATATATTTT.

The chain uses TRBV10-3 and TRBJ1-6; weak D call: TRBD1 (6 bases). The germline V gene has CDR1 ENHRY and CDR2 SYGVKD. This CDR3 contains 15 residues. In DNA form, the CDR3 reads TGTGTCCACGAAGGGGGGGGGACCGATAATTCACCCCTCCACTTT. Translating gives CVHEGGGTDNSPLHF.

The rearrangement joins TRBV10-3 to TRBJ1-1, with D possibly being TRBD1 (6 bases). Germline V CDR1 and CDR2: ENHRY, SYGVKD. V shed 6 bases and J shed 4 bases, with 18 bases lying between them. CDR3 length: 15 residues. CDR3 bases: TGTGCCATCAGGGGTCACAGGGAAAGAGTCACTGAAGCTTTCTTT. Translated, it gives CAIRGHRERVTEAFF.

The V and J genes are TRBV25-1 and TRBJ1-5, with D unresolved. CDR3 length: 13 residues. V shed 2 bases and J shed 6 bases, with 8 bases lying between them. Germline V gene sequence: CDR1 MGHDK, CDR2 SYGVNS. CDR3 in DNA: TGTGCCAGCAGTGAAAAAGGGAGTCAGCCCCAGCATTTT. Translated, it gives CASSEKGSQPQHF.

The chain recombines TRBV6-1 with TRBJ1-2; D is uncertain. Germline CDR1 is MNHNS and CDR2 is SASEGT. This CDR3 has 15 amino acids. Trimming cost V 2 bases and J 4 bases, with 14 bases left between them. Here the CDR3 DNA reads TGTGCCAGCAGTGAACTCTCCACGACTCTCTATGGCTACACCTTC. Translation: CASSELSTTLYGYTF.

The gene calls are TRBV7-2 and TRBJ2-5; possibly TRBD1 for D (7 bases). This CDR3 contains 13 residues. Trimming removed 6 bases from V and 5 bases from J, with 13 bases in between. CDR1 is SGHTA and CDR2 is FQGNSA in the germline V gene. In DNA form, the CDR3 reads TGTGCCAGCAGAAAGGCAGGGGGGGAGACCCAGTACTTC. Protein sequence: CASRKAGGETQYF.

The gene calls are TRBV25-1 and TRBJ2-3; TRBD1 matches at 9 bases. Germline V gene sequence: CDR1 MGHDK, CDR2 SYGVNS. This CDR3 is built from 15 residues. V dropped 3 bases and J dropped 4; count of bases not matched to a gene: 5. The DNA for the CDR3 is TGTGCCAGCAGTGAGGGTGACAGGGGGGCAGATACGCAGTATTTT. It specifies CASSEGDRGADTQYF. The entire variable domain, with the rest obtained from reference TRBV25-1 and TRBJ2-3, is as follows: EADIYQTPRYLVIGTGKKITLECSQTMGHDKMYWYQQDPGMELHLIHYSYGVNSTEKGDLSSESTVSRIRTEHFPLTLESARPSHTSQYLCASSEGDRGADTQYFGPGTRLTVL.

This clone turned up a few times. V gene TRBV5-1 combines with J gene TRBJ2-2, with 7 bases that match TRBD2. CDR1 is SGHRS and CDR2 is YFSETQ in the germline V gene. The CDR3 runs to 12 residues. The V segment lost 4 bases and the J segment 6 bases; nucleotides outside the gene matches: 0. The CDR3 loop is CASSGGAGELFF. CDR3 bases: TGCGCCAGCAGCGGGGGGGCCGGGGAGCTGTTTTTT.

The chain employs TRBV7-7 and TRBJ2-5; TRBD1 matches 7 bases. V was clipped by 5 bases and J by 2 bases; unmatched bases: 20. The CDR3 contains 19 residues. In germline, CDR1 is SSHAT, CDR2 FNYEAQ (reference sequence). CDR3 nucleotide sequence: TGTGCCAGCAGCCGTCAGTCGATCACAGGGGCGGGTAGACAAGAGACCCAGTACTTC. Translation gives CASSRQSITGAGRQETQYF.

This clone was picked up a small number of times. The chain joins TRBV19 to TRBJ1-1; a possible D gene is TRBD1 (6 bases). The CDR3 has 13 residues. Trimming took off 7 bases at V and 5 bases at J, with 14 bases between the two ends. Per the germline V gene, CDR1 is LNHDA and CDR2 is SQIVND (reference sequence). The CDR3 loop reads CASNTGWWTEAFF. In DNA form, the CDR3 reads TGTGCCAGTAATACAGGGTGGTGGACTGAAGCTTTCTTT. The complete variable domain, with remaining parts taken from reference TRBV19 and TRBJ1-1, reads DGGITQSPKYLFRKEGQNVTLSCEQNLNHDAMYWYRQDPGQGLRLIYYSQIVNDFQKGDIAEGYSVSREKKESFPLTVTSAQKNPTAFYLCASNTGWWTEAFFGQGTRLTVV.

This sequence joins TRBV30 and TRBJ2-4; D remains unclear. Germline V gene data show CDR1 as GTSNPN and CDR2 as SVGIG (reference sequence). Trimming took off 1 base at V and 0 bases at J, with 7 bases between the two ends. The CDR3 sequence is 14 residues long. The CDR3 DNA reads TGTGCCTGGAGTGCGACGGGAGCCAAAAACATTCAGTACTTC. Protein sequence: CAWSATGAKNIQYF.

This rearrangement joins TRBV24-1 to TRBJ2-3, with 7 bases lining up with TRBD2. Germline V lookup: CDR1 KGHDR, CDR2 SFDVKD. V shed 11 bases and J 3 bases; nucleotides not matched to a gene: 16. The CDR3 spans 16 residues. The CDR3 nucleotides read TGTGCCAGTTCTAGCGCGGGAGTTGGGGGGACAGATACGCAGTATTTT. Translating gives CASSSAGVGGTDTQYF.

The CDR3 nucleotides are TGTGCCAGCAGCCCCGGCTTTACTAGCTATGAGCAGTACTTC. Protein sequence: CASSPGFTSYEQYF. This chain joins TRBV5-6 and TRBJ2-7, with D perhaps TRBD2 (6 bases). V was shortened by 4 bases and J by 7 bases, with 18 bases between the two germline ends. CDR1 SGHDT and CDR2 YYEEEE come from the germline V gene. The CDR3 sequence is 14 residues long.